What follows describes a single T cell receptor (beta chain). Other DNA sequences in this sample translate to the same CDR3. This entry is derived from a study of control samples from healthy donors and cancer patients. The ends were cut back, 3 bases at V and 0 bases at J, with 8 bases in the middle. Germline CDR1 LGHDT, CDR2 YNNKEL (reference sequence). The CDR3 consists of 14 residues. Repertoires were generated with immunoSEQ multiplex PCR, while TCRdb's copy carries only in-frame clones and drops some. The sample lists about 82,000 clones; approximately 87% were seen once. The specimen was blood. The V and J genes are TRBV3-1 (or the pseudogene TRBV3-2) and TRBJ2-5, with D hard to call. The TCR sequence derives from a man in his fifties in good health. CDR3 coding DNA: TGTGCCAGCAGCCAGACAACGTACCAAGAGACCCAGTACTTC. It translates to CASSQTTYQETQYF.